The rows below give T cell receptor beta chains drawn from one sample of a study of cytomegalovirus exposure and HLA in healthy donors. Using immunoSEQ multiplex PCR, the repertoire was profiled, and TCRdb retains in-frame clones only, with some absent. The sample lists around 78,000 clones, over 70% occurring once. The sample comprised PBMCs. Receptors were obtained from a male donor in good health and CMV-seronegative. CDR3s include the opening cysteine and the closing phenylalanine or tryptophan. The order of the fields is J gene, V gene, clone size, D gene, CDR3 protein, CDR3 DNA. D genes are given only for firm matches. Clone sizes are given selectively: once, few, many, or a class where the clone is expanded.

>TRBJ1-2|TRBV6-5|.|.
CASSYPGWNGYTF
TGTGCCAGCAGTTACCCAGGGTGGAATGGCTACACCTTC
>TRBJ2-5|TRBV29-1|.|.
CSVGGYPQETQYF
TGCAGCGTTGGGGGCTACCCCCAAGAGACCCAGTACTTC
>TRBJ2-7|TRBV21-1|.|.
CASNGPGNEQYF
TGTGCCAGCAACGGCCCGGGAAACGAGCAGTACTTC
>TRBJ1-5|TRBV19|once|.
CASSSGQTRSNQPQHF
TGTGCCAGTAGTTCAGGACAGACGCGTAGCAATCAGCCCCAGCATTTT
>TRBJ1-1|TRBV20-1|.|.
CSARTDTEAFF
TGCAGTGCTAGGACAGACACTGAAGCTTTCTTT
>TRBJ2-1|TRBV7-2|once|.
CASSLVPGGEQFF
TGTGCCAGCAGCTTAGTCCCGGGTGGGGAGCAGTTCTTC
>TRBJ1-3|TRBV6-1|once|.
CASSDGRAENTIYF
TGTGCCAGCAGTGATGGGCGTGCCGAAAACACCATATATTTT
>TRBJ1-2|TRBV4-2|.|.
CASSDGTNYGYTF
TGTGCCAGCAGCGACGGGACAAACTATGGCTACACCTTC
>TRBJ1-6|TRBV4-2|.|.
CASSREMEYSTGPLHF
TGTGCCAGCAGCCGCGAGATGGAGTACTCTACTGGACCCCTCCACTTT
>TRBJ1-2|TRBV27|few|.
CASSFSGNYGYPF
TGTGCCAGCAGTTTTTCAGGGAACTATGGCTACCCCTTC
>TRBJ1-2|TRBV28|once|TRBD1
CASSSEPGQFYYGYTF
TGTGCCAGCAGCTCGGAGCCGGGACAGTTTTACTATGGCTACACCTTC
>TRBJ2-7|TRBV19|.|.
CASSIAHRQANSYEQYF
TGTGCCAGTAGTATAGCGCACCGACAGGCCAACTCCTACGAGCAGTACTTC
>TRBJ2-1|TRBV5-1|.|TRBD2
CASSSVRGGGGVSEQFF
TGCGCCAGCAGCTCGGTTCGCGGGGGGGGCGGGGTCAGTGAGCAGTTCTTC
>TRBJ2-7|TRBV27|.|TRBD2
CASSYGGTSGTVYEQYF
TGTGCCAGCAGTTACGGGGGGACTAGCGGGACCGTCTACGAGCAGTACTTC
>TRBJ2-2|TRBV5-4|.|.
CASSSRGTVFSGELFF
TGTGCCAGCAGCTCTCGGGGGACAGTTTTTTCCGGGGAGCTGTTTTTT
>TRBJ1-2|TRBV13|few|.
CASRLDPDYGYTF
TGTGCCAGCCGGTTAGACCCAGACTATGGCTACACCTTC
>TRBJ1-2|TRBV12-5|.|TRBD1
CASGLAGTGMRNTYGYTF
TGTGCTAGTGGTTTGGCAGGGACAGGGATGAGGAATACCTATGGCTACACCTTC
>TRBJ2-5|TRBV5-1|.|.
CASKPTLGEVETQYF
TGCGCCAGTAAACCGACTCTTGGGGAGGTTGAGACCCAGTACTTC
>TRBJ2-5|TRBV4-3|.|.
CASSQVPGTSQYF
TGCGCCAGCAGCCAAGTCCCCGGGACTTCTCAGTACTTC
>TRBJ2-1|TRBV13|few|.
CASSLGISSSYNEQFF
TGTGCCAGCAGCTTAGGGATCTCTAGCTCCTACAATGAGCAGTTCTTC
>TRBJ1-2|TRBV5-1|few|.
CASSPDSYGYPF
TGCGCCAGCAGCCCAGACAGCTATGGCTACCCCTTC
>TRBJ1-6|TRBV6-5|.|.
CASSPTGGGSPLNF
TGTGCCAGCAGTCCTACGGGGGGCGGATCACCCCTCAACTTT
>TRBJ2-7|TRBV5-6|few|TRBD2
CASSLGPGRGSSYEQYF
TGTGCCAGCAGCTTGGGCCCCGGGAGGGGCAGCTCCTACGAGCAGTACTTC
>TRBJ2-3|TRBV19|.|TRBD2
CASSPPPGLAFDTQYF
TGTGCCAGTAGTCCCCCGCCGGGACTAGCGTTCGATACGCAGTATTTT
>TRBJ2-3|TRBV28|.|.
CASSFFYLSQGEPTDTQYF
TGTGCCAGCAGTTTCTTCTACTTATCACAGGGCGAGCCCACAGATACGCAGTATTTT
>TRBJ1-6|TRBV12-5|.|.
CASGGAYNSPLHF
TGTGCTAGTGGTGGGGCATATAATTCACCCCTCCACTTT
>TRBJ1-2|TRBV28|.|TRBD1
CASSLLDRALGGYTF
TGTGCCAGCAGTTTATTGGACAGGGCTTTGGGGGGCTACACCTTC
>TRBJ1-3|TRBV9|.|.
CASSPRQEISGNTIYF
TGTGCCAGCAGCCCCCGACAGGAGATCTCTGGAAACACCATATATTTT
>TRBJ1-4|TRBV5-1|.|.
CASSPAGGGGEKLFF
TGCGCCAGCAGCCCCGCAGGTGGGGGCGGTGAAAAACTGTTTTTT
>TRBJ2-1|TRBV4-2|.|TRBD2
CASSQGFGGNNEQFF
TGTGCCAGCAGCCAAGGGTTCGGGGGGAACAATGAGCAGTTCTTC
>TRBJ1-2|TRBV6-6|.|.
CAAPGSTGYGYTF
TGTGCCGCTCCAGGATCCACGGGGTATGGCTACACCTTC
>TRBJ2-7|TRBV25-1|.|TRBD2
CASKGLAMYEQYF
TGTGCCAGCAAGGGACTAGCGATGTACGAGCAGTACTTC
>TRBJ1-5|TRBV5-6|few|.
CASSSYRVGNQPQHF
TGTGCCAGCAGCTCGTACAGGGTTGGCAATCAGCCCCAGCATTTT
>TRBJ2-1|TRBV9|.|TRBD2
CASSVDAGGWNEQFF
TGTGCCAGCAGCGTAGATGCGGGAGGGTGGAATGAGCAGTTCTTC
>TRBJ1-4|TRBV29-1|.|TRBD1
CSGRTGEEKLFF
TGCAGCGGTAGGACAGGGGAAGAAAAACTGTTTTTT
>TRBJ2-2|TRBV2|.|.
CASSGSRSGELFF
TGTGCCAGCAGTGGATCGAGGTCCGGGGAGCTGTTTTTT
>TRBJ2-3|TRBV2|.|.
CAKSGGAGTDTQYF
TGTGCCAAATCTGGGGGGGCCGGCACAGATACGCAGTATTTT
>TRBJ1-5|TRBV4-1|once|TRBD1
CASSQDREQPQHF
TGCGCCAGCAGCCAGGACAGGGAGCAGCCCCAGCATTTT
>TRBJ2-1|TRBV10-3|.|TRBD2
CAISDSGMTSNSYNEQFF
TGTGCCATCAGTGATAGCGGGATGACTTCAAACTCCTACAATGAGCAGTTCTTC
>TRBJ2-7|TRBV4-3|.|.
CASSQQTGQYYEQYF
TGCGCCAGCAGCCAACAAACCGGACAGTACTACGAGCAGTACTTC
>TRBJ2-5|TRBV9|.|TRBD2
CASSVAGGTSGETQYF
TGTGCCAGCAGCGTAGCTGGGGGGACTAGCGGTGAGACCCAGTACTTC
>TRBJ2-7|TRBV4-2|.|TRBD1
CASSQPHRDRASPYEQYF
TGTGCCAGCAGCCAACCGCACCGGGACAGGGCGTCGCCATACGAGCAGTACTTC
>TRBJ1-1|TRBV7-6|.|.
CASSPAGGRNTEAFF
TGTGCCAGCAGCCCAGCGGGGGGCAGGAACACTGAAGCTTTCTTT
>TRBJ2-5|TRBV5-1|once|TRBD2
CASSLTGGVGQETQYF
TGCGCCAGCAGCTTAACGGGGGGGGTCGGGCAAGAGACCCAGTACTTC
>TRBJ2-3|TRBV30|.|.
CAWSPPGDTQYF
TGTGCCTGGAGTCCTCCAGGAGATACGCAGTATTTT
>TRBJ2-1|TRBV5-1|.|.
CASSLVVGASSYNEQFF
TGCGCCAGCAGCTTGGTTGTAGGGGCAAGCTCCTACAATGAGCAGTTCTTC
>TRBJ2-7|TRBV5-5|.|TRBD2
CASSPTSGRVLYEQYF
TGTGCCAGCAGCCCAACTAGCGGGAGGGTCCTATACGAGCAGTACTTC
>TRBJ1-5|TRBV18|.|.
CASSPSRQQSNQPQHF
TGTGCCAGCTCACCATCGCGACAGCAGAGCAATCAGCCCCAGCATTTT
>TRBJ2-1|TRBV18|.|TRBD1
CASSPSGGSYNEQFF
TGTGCCAGCTCACCTTCAGGGGGCAGCTACAATGAGCAGTTCTTC
>TRBJ1-2|TRBV7-2|once|TRBD1
CASSSNAGQGTYGYTF
TGTGCCAGCAGCTCAAATGCTGGACAGGGGACCTATGGCTACACCTTC
>TRBJ2-1|TRBV27|.|.
CASSLGAGRSYNEQFF
TGTGCCAGCAGTTTAGGAGCGGGCCGCTCCTACAATGAGCAGTTCTTC
>TRBJ1-5|TRBV19|.|.
CASSTGRWEANQPQHF
TGTGCCAGTAGTACGGGTCGCTGGGAGGCCAATCAGCCCCAGCATTTT